This T cell receptor (beta chain) was documented in a study of Graves' ophthalmopathy and Graves' hyperthyroidism. General study findings and limits: For predicting ophthalmopathy progression, the model had roughly 64% sensitivity and nearly 75% specificity. Blood also carried most expanded thyroid clonotypes exceeding 0.001 frequency.

Amplification of the TCR beta CDR3 regions used RNA transcripts (as template). HTBI primers were employed in first-round RT-PCR, then a second-round multiplex PCR followed. TCRdb reprocessed the multiplex PCR reads with MiXCR, giving one entry per CDR3 protein. The sample lists hundreds of thousands of distinct CDR3 sequences, about 41% occurring once. About this clonotype: Its target is unknown.

CDR3 length: 17 amino acids. The germline CDR1 and CDR2 sequences are LNHDA and SQIVND (reference sequence). Trimming shortened V by 1 base and J by 4 bases, and 19 bases separated the two germline ends. Diagnoses were established from clinical symptoms, serum thyroxine, TRAb, thyroid ultrasound and orbital computed tomography. PBMCs originated in around 11 ml of fresh peripheral blood. J is TRBJ1-2 and V is TRBV19, with no clear D. The specimen was peripheral blood. This receptor was identified in an adult man with Graves' ophthalmopathy. The CDR3 loop is CASSIAPNQPQPYGYTF. DNA of the CDR3: TGTGCCAGTAGTATAGCCCCGAATCAGCCCCAGCCCTATGGCTACACCTTC.